The T cell receptor beta chain under discussion was sequenced for a study of T cell responses to AZD1222 COVID-19 vaccine. Whole-study results and caveats: Donor demographics were predominantly white British with a female majority; clonal diversity may be underestimated. Only a handful of AZD1222 recipients, more than five in all, had baseline seropositivity. After the peak T cell response, and only then, were repertoires sampled. Spike-specific TCRs gained breadth and depth after people received two AZD1222 doses.

Clones were read by immunoSEQ multiplex PCR, and TCRdb kept only the in-frame ones, dropping some. This sample has 150,000 to 200,000 clones, with 85% to 90% found just once. Of note for this clone: What it binds is not known.

This CDR3 is 15 amino acids long. Trimming pared 7 bases from V and 5 bases from J, leaving 18 bases between. Germline V gene sequence: CDR1 LNHDA, CDR2 SQIVND (reference sequence). The chain is built from TRBV19 and TRBJ2-1, with D tentatively TRBD1 (8 bases). This receptor was taken from an adult in good health. This material consisted of peripheral blood, taken on day 0 of AZD1222 vaccination. The DNA of the CDR3 is TGTGCCAGTACCCCCAGGGGGCTAGCGGACAATGAGCAGTTCTTC. This sequence encodes CASTPRGLADNEQFF.